The 20 T cell receptor beta chains in this list originate from one sample, sequenced in a study of OX40 agonist ivuxolimab in advanced cancers. Repertoires were generated with immunoSEQ multiplex PCR, while TCRdb's copy carries only in-frame clones and drops some. The sample holds 50,000 to 65,000 clones, roughly 90% seen once. The sample consisted of CD4+ or CD8+ T cells sorted from blood, taken in a trial of the OX40 agonist ivuxolimab. The receptors were sampled from an adult with an advanced solid tumor such as melanoma, head and neck, liver or kidney cancer.

This chain joins TRBV5-6 and TRBJ2-2; possibly TRBD2 for D (6 bases). Germline V gives CDR1 SGHDT, CDR2 YYEEEE. The CDR3 loop spans 12 amino acids. The V and J ends lost 7 bases and 6 bases respectively, with 10 bases between them. CDR3 nucleotides: TGTGCCAGCTGTGGAGGGCCCGGGGAGCTGTTTTTT. It is translated as CASCGGPGELFF.

The count of this clone is one. The V and J genes are TRBV7-2 and TRBJ2-1; 7 nucleotides match TRBD2. The CDR3 is 15 amino acids. The germline V gene encodes CDR1 SGHTA and CDR2 FQGNSA. V was clipped by 5 bases and J by 2 bases; unmatched bases: 6. The DNA of the CDR3 is TGTGCCAGCAGCGCGACTAGCCTGACCTACAATGAGCAGTTCTTC. It specifies CASSATSLTYNEQFF.

This clone has just one count. V and J are TRBV2 and TRBJ1-1; D might be TRBD1 (6 bases). CDR1 is SNHLY and CDR2 is FYNNEI in the germline V gene. The CDR3 loop spans 13 amino acids. V was pared by 1 base and J by 7 bases, with 10 bases between. CDR3 sequence (DNA): TGTGCCAGCAGTGAAGGGACAGCCTATGAAGCTTTCTTT. It is translated as CASSEGTAYEAFF.

This sequence joins TRBV7-2 and TRBJ2-1, with TRBD2 identical over 15 bases. The CDR3 contains 18 residues. Germline V lookup: CDR1 SGHTA, CDR2 FQGNSA. The ends lost 3 bases at V and 4 bases at J; junction bases unmatched: 7. DNA for the CDR3: TGTGCCAGCAGCTTCGGACTAGCGGGGGGGCCGTTTTACAATGAGCAGTTCTTC. Translated: CASSFGLAGGPFYNEQFF.

This clone has just one count. The rearrangement joins TRBV27 to TRBJ2-5; D remains unclear. Between the trimmed V and J ends, which lost 5 bases and 1 base, there was a span of 11 bases. The germline CDR1 and CDR2 sequences are MNHEY and SMNVEV (reference sequence). There are 14 residues in the CDR3. CDR3: CASSKTATQETQYF. CDR3 DNA sequence: TGTGCCAGCAGTAAAACTGCGACCCAAGAGACCCAGTACTTC.

This clone was seen only a few times. The V and J genes are TRBV4-1 and TRBJ1-1, with D hard to call. Germline loops: CDR1 MGHRA, CDR2 YSYEKL. Trimming left V 4 bases short and J 6 bases short, with 12 bases between. The CDR3 is 13 amino acids. The CDR3 sequence: CASSLSEGAEAFF. CDR3 coding DNA: TGCGCCAGCAGCCTTTCGGAGGGAGCTGAAGCTTTCTTT.

The rearrangement joins TRBV27 to TRBJ1-5, with D uncertain. The CDR3 has 12 amino acids. Trimming pared 6 bases from V and 3 bases from J, leaving 6 bases between. Per the germline V gene, CDR1 is MNHEY and CDR2 is SMNVEV (reference sequence). As DNA, the CDR3 is TGTGCCAGCAGGGCAATCAATCAGCCCCAGCATTTT. Encoded protein: CASRAINQPQHF.

The J gene is TRBJ1-5, the V gene TRBV19, with a possible D match to TRBD1 (6 bases). Trimming removed 5 bases from V and 3 bases from J, with 17 bases in between. Germline CDR1 reads LNHDA; CDR2 reads SQIVND (reference sequence). This CDR3 is 16 amino acids long. The CDR3 here is CASSFFGGAYNQPQHF. For the CDR3, the DNA is TGTGCCAGTAGTTTCTTTGGGGGGGCCTACAATCAGCCCCAGCATTTT.

The chain joins TRBV4-3 to TRBJ2-7, with D uncertain. Germline lookup yields CDR1 LGHNA and CDR2 YSLEER. V lost 0 bases, J lost 3 bases, and 9 bases lay in between. CDR3 size: 14 residues. The CDR3 here is CASSQDRSYYEQYF. Written as DNA, the CDR3 is TGCGCCAGCAGCCAAGATCGCTCGTACTACGAGCAGTACTTC.

The chain is built from TRBV7-2 and TRBJ2-1, with D perhaps TRBD2 (5 bases). Germline CDR1 SGHTA, CDR2 FQGNSA. The V end lost 1 base, the J end lost 4 bases, and 11 bases lay between the germline ends. The CDR3 has 15 amino acids. DNA for the CDR3: TGTGCCAGCAGCTTAGAGCCTAGCTTGTACAATGAGCAGTTCTTC. It encodes CASSLEPSLYNEQFF.

The chain uses TRBV4-2 and TRBJ2-1; unclear D gene. The V gene lost 3 bases and the J gene lost 9 bases, with 9 bases spanning the gap. The CDR3 spans 12 residues. Germline V gene sequence: CDR1 LGHNA, CDR2 YNFKEQ. CDR3 in amino acids: CASSHTVGEQFF. The CDR3 nucleotides are TGTGCCAGCAGCCATACCGTTGGTGAGCAGTTCTTC.

This clone was seen a single time. The rearrangement uses TRBV29-1 and TRBJ2-7; no firm D call. The CDR3 consists of 14 residues. Trimming pared 0 bases from V and 7 bases from J, leaving 16 bases between. Germline CDR1 and CDR2: SQVTM and ANQGSEA. The CDR3 protein is CSVEDPTPNGEQYF. CDR3 nucleotides: TGCAGCGTTGAAGATCCTACACCGAACGGGGAGCAGTACTTC.

This rearrangement joins TRBV30 to TRBJ1-2, with 11 bases lining up with TRBD1. Germline V gene sequence: CDR1 GTSNPN, CDR2 SVGIG (reference sequence). V trimming: 7 bases; J trimming: 2 bases; junction bases outside the gene matches: 9. The CDR3 totals 15 residues. CDR3 sequence reads: CASEGGTGGNYGYTF. The CDR3 coding sequence is TGTGCCTCAGAGGGAGGGACAGGGGGGAACTATGGCTACACCTTC.

The rearrangement links TRBV27 to TRBJ2-1; 10 bases are shared with TRBD2. This CDR3 is built from 15 residues. Germline values: CDR1 MNHEY, CDR2 SMNVEV (reference sequence). The V segment lost 5 bases and the J segment 5 bases; nucleotides outside the gene matches: 6. This CDR3 is CASSPLAGDNNEQFF. CDR3 coding DNA: TGTGCCAGCAGTCCCCTAGCGGGAGATAACAATGAGCAGTTCTTC.

As regards this clone: Other DNA sequences in the same sample also yield this CDR3. This chain connects TRBV7-9 to TRBJ1-5; D gene ambiguous. Trimming cost V 1 base and J 6 bases, with 7 bases left between them. The CDR3 runs 13 residues. Germline-derived CDR1 and CDR2 are SEHNR and FQNEAQ (reference sequence). Here the CDR3 DNA reads TGTGCCAGCAGCTTAGGGTTTGGTCAGCCCCAGCATTTT. Translation gives CASSLGFGQPQHF.

This chain uses TRBV5-6 with TRBJ1-1; a possible D gene is TRBD1 (6 bases). V shed 4 bases and J shed 4 bases, with 17 bases lying between them. The germline V gene encodes CDR1 SGHDT and CDR2 YYEEEE. The CDR3 extends over 15 amino acids. DNA for the CDR3: TGTGCCAGCAGCCCACAGGGCTTGAGTGCCACTGAAGCTTTCTTT. As protein: CASSPQGLSATEAFF.

The chain employs TRBV13 and TRBJ2-5; the match to TRBD1 covers 8 bases. Per the germline V gene, CDR1 is PRHDT and CDR2 is FYEKMQ (reference sequence). There are 14 residues in the CDR3. After removal of 5 bases from V and 5 bases from J, the junction contained 7 bases not matched to a gene. The CDR3 DNA sequence: TGTGCCAGCAGCGTGACAGGGGTCGAGGAGACCCAGTACTTC. Amino acids: CASSVTGVEETQYF.

The chain has TRBV7-9 and TRBJ2-3; D might be TRBD2 (6 bases). CDR1 and CDR2 from the germline V gene are SEHNR and FQNEAQ (reference sequence). Trimming cost V 4 bases and J 2 bases, with 16 bases left between them. The CDR3 loop spans 16 amino acids. This chain's CDR3 is CASSSPRDWPTDTQYF. The CDR3 DNA is TGTGCCAGCAGCTCCCCCCGGGACTGGCCCACAGATACGCAGTATTTT. Using reference TRBV7-9 and TRBJ2-3 for the parts outside the CDR3, the full variable domain is DTGVSQNPRHKITKRGQNVTFRCDPISEHNRLYWYRQTLGQGPEFLTYFQNEAQLEKSRLLSDRFSAERPKGSFSTLEIQRTEQGDSAMYLCASSSPRDWPTDTQYFGPGTRLTVL.

CDR3 DNA: TGTGCCAGTGCAGACAGGGTAGACACAGATACGCAGTATTTT. Translated, it gives CASADRVDTDTQYF. This chain links TRBV28 with TRBJ2-3; 7 nucleotides line up with TRBD1. Germline CDR1 reads MDHEN; CDR2 reads SYDVKM. This CDR3 contains 14 residues. The trim removed 9 bases at V and 2 bases at J, leaving 8 bases unmatched.

The chain joins TRBV6-5 to TRBJ2-5; TRBD2 matches 13 bases. Trimming at V came to 10 bases and at J to 5 bases, leaving 4 bases not matched to a gene. Germline assignment: CDR1 MNHEY and CDR2 SVGAGI. This CDR3 has 13 amino acids. CDR3 DNA: TGTGCCACGGGACTAGCGGGGCTGGAGACCCAGTACTTC. It encodes CATGLAGLETQYF.